This TCR beta chain is from a study of OX40 agonist ivuxolimab in advanced cancers. For the study at large: The dose of intravenous ivuxolimab that patients received every 2 weeks ranged from 0.01 to 10 mg/kg. Study results and caveats: At 0.1-3.0 mg/kg, partial responders had clonal expansion among the lowest observed. In general, CD8+ T cells held more expanded clones than CD4+ did, on average.

This CDR3 contains 16 residues. Germline V gene lookup returns CDR1 SGHRS and CDR2 YFSETQ. With 4 bases clipped from V and 5 bases from J, the junction kept 12 bases outside the gene matches. As for this clone: Its antigen is unknown.

TCRdb's table, derived via immunoSEQ multiplex PCR, lists solely in-frame clones and lacks some. The table has about 53,000 clones, 80% to 85% seen once. Sequences were derived from CD4+ or CD8+ T cells sorted from blood, sampled in a trial of the OX40 agonist ivuxolimab. The origin of this receptor is an adult with an advanced solid tumor such as melanoma, head and neck, liver or kidney cancer. The rearrangement joins TRBV5-1 to TRBJ2-5; 9 bases are a match to TRBD2. CDR3 sequence: CASSPEGTSSAETQYF. CDR3 sequence (DNA): TGCGCCAGCAGCCCTGAAGGGACTAGCTCGGCGGAGACCCAGTACTTC.